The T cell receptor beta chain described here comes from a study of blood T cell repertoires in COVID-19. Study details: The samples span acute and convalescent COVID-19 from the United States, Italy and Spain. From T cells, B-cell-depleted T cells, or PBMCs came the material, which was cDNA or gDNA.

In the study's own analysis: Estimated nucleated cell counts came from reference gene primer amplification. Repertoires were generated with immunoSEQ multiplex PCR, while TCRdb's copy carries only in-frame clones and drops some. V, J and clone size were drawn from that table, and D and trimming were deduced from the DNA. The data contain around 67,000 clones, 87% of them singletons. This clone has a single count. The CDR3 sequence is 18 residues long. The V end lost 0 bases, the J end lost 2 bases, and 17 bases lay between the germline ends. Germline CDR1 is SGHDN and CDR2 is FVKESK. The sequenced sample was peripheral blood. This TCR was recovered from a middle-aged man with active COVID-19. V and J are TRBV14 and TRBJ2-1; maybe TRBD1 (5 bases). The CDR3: CASSQDRGWDVPYNEQFF. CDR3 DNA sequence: TGTGCCAGCAGCCAAGATAGGGGTTGGGATGTCCCCTACAATGAGCAGTTCTTC.